Listed below are T cell receptor beta chains from one sample, sequenced in a study of blood T cell repertoires in COVID-19. The repertoire was sequenced with immunoSEQ multiplex PCR; TCRdb's copy has only in-frame clones and lacks some. The data hold under 200,000 clones, with approximately 89% observed a single time. Sequencing was carried out using peripheral blood. Source of these receptors: a man in his forties with active or convalescent COVID-19. Each CDR3 is given with its conserved first and last residue. A D gene is named only where the DNA matches it firmly. Clone size appears in some rows only: once, few, many, or a class for an expanded clone.

j_call | v_call | d_call | clone_size | cdr3_nt | cdr3_aa
TRBJ1-2 | TRBV6-1 | NA | NA | TGTGCCAGCAGTGAACTCCACCCAGGGGACACGCTATATGGCTACACCTTC | CASSELHPGDTLYGYTF
TRBJ2-2 | TRBV7-3 | NA | few | TGTGCCAGCAGCTTCCGAGACAGAGCAAACACCGGGGAGCTGTTTTTT | CASSFRDRANTGELFF
TRBJ2-3 | TRBV3-1/TRBV3-2 | NA | NA | TGTGCCAGCAGCCAGTCACACGCCGCCAATACGCAGTATTTT | CASSQSHAANTQYF
TRBJ1-1 | TRBV9 | NA | NA | TGTGCCAGCAGCGACGCCGGGGGGATGAACACTGAAGCTTTCTTT | CASSDAGGMNTEAFF
TRBJ1-4 | TRBV6-5 | NA | NA | TGTGCCAGCAGTTACGGACAGCTAAAAAATGAAAAACTGTTTTTT | CASSYGQLKNEKLFF
TRBJ1-5 | TRBV7-9 | TRBD1 | NA | TGTGCCAGCAGCTTAAGCACCGGGACAGGAGCCAATCAGCCCCAGCATTTT | CASSLSTGTGANQPQHF
TRBJ1-4 | TRBV15 | NA | NA | TGTGCCACCAGCAGCCGACAGGCCTCAAATGAAAAACTGTTTTTT | CATSSRQASNEKLFF
TRBJ1-2 | TRBV6-5 | TRBD1 | NA | TGTGCCAGCAGTAAACAGGGGAGCTATGGCTACACCTTC | CASSKQGSYGYTF
TRBJ1-2 | TRBV9 | NA | NA | TGTGCCAGCAGCGTATCTGGAGGACAGACACGCTACACCTTC | CASSVSGGQTRYTF
TRBJ2-5 | TRBV5-5 | NA | few | TGTGCCAGCAGCTTTCAAGGGACATTGCAAGAGACCCAGTACTTC | CASSFQGTLQETQYF
TRBJ1-3 | TRBV9 | NA | NA | TGTGCCAGCAGCGCCGGGCATGGGGGGGTCTCTGGAAACACCATATATTTT | CASSAGHGGVSGNTIYF
TRBJ2-6 | TRBV4-2 | NA | NA | TGTGCCAGCAGCCTTGGCGGGGCGGACTCTGGGGCCAACGTCCTGACTTTC | CASSLGGADSGANVLTF
TRBJ1-1 | TRBV5-1 | NA | NA | TGCGCCAGCAGCTTGGATCGGGGAGTGAACACTGAAGCTTTCTTT | CASSLDRGVNTEAFF
TRBJ1-2 | TRBV5-1 | NA | NA | TGCGCCAGCAGCTTGGGCAGGATGGACTATGGCTACACCTTC | CASSLGRMDYGYTF
TRBJ1-1 | TRBV2 | NA | NA | TGTGCCATGAGCCCCGGCAGGGAAGCTTTCTTT | CAMSPGREAFF
TRBJ1-2 | TRBV19 | NA | NA | TGTGCCAGTAGTACCCAGGGCAACTATGGCTACACCTTC | CASSTQGNYGYTF
TRBJ1-5 | TRBV2 | NA | NA | TGTGCCAGCAGTCTTCGGGAGACTCAGCCCCAGCATTTT | CASSLRETQPQHF
TRBJ1-5 | TRBV4-1 | NA | once | TGCGCCAGCAGCCAAGAAGGACTCACGGTAAGGGGCAATCAGCCCCAGCATTTT | CASSQEGLTVRGNQPQHF
TRBJ1-2 | TRBV15 | NA | NA | TGTGCCACCAGCAGAGAATTTAGGGGCGCTGGGGGCTACACCTTC | CATSREFRGAGGYTF
TRBJ1-1 | TRBV2 | NA | NA | TGTGCCAGAGACCGCGGCGGAAGCGCCATGAACACTGAAGCTTTCTTT | CARDRGGSAMNTEAFF
TRBJ1-1 | TRBV30 | NA | NA | TGTGCCTGGAGTGTACCGTTCAGACTGACAGGGAACACTGAAGCTTTCTTT | CAWSVPFRLTGNTEAFF
TRBJ1-2 | TRBV2 | NA | NA | TGTGCCAGCAGTGAGAGTCAGGGGCTCTATGGCTACACCTTC | CASSESQGLYGYTF
TRBJ2-3 | TRBV10-2 | NA | NA | TGCGCCAGCAGTGGGGGTCAGGGGCTGACAGATACGCAGTATTTT | CASSGGQGLTDTQYF
TRBJ1-2 | TRBV28 | TRBD1 | NA | TGTGCCAGCAGTTTAGCGGGACAGAGGATTGGCTACACCTTC | CASSLAGQRIGYTF
TRBJ1-1 | TRBV11-2 | NA | NA | TGTGCCAGCAGCTTAGACCCAGTTGAAGCTTTCTTT | CASSLDPVEAFF
TRBJ2-1 | TRBV5-4 | TRBD2 | NA | TGTGCCAGCAGCTTGGCGGGGGGGCCACACAATGAGCAGTTCTTC | CASSLAGGPHNEQFF
TRBJ1-5 | TRBV6-2/TRBV6-3 | NA | NA | TGTGCCAGCAGTTACGTAGGGGATCAGCCCCAGCATTTT | CASSYVGDQPQHF
TRBJ2-7 | TRBV2 | NA | NA | TGTGCCAGCAGGGGACTTAACTACGAGCAGTACTTC | CASRGLNYEQYF
TRBJ1-2 | TRBV6-6 | TRBD1 | NA | TGTGCCAGCAGTTACTCTCAGGGGGCGAATGGCTACACCTTC | CASSYSQGANGYTF
TRBJ1-1 | TRBV28 | TRBD1 | once | TGTGCCAGCAGTTCCCCCCGACAGGGCGCGAACACTGAAGCTTTCTTT | CASSSPRQGANTEAFF
TRBJ1-1 | TRBV11-2 | TRBD1 | NA | TGTGCCAGCAGCCCCCCCCCGGACAGGGGAACTGAAGCTTTCTTT | CASSPPPDRGTEAFF
TRBJ1-5 | TRBV4-2 | NA | NA | TGTGCCAGCAGCCAAGGGGGAGAAGTTAATCAGCCCCAGCATTTT | CASSQGGEVNQPQHF
TRBJ2-1 | TRBV2 | TRBD2 | NA | TGTGCCAGCAGTGAGGCAGCGGGGGTATTTAATGAGCAGTTCTTC | CASSEAAGVFNEQFF
TRBJ2-1 | TRBV5-4 | NA | NA | TGTGCCAGCAGCTTGAGGCCAGGGGTCAACAATGAGCAGTTCTTC | CASSLRPGVNNEQFF
TRBJ2-3 | TRBV30 | TRBD2 | few | TGTGCCTGTGCCCAGCGGGGGGCAGATACGCAGTATTTT | CACAQRGADTQYF
TRBJ1-6 | TRBV28 | TRBD1 | NA | TGTGCCAGCAGTTTAAAGGGGGGACAGGCCAATTCACCCCTCCACTTT | CASSLKGGQANSPLHF
TRBJ2-7 | TRBV5-5 | NA | NA | TGTGCCAGCAGCCGGCCGGGGTCGGCCTCCTACGAGCAGTACTTC | CASSRPGSASYEQYF
TRBJ1-6 | TRBV27 | TRBD1 | NA | TGTGCCAGCACCCATTACCCTACAGGGGGCATTTCCTATAATTCACCCCTCCACTTT | CASTHYPTGGISYNSPLHF
TRBJ1-6 | TRBV18 | NA | NA | TGTGCCAGCTCACTAAGGAAGGGGGACTCACCCCTCCACTTT | CASSLRKGDSPLHF
TRBJ2-7 | TRBV9 | TRBD1 | NA | TGTGCCAGCAGCGTTCCCCCCCCCGGGACAGGGGACTACGAGCAGTACTTC | CASSVPPPGTGDYEQYF
TRBJ1-5 | TRBV27 | TRBD1 | few | TGTGCCAGCAGTTTAACACGGGACAGGGGTCTGGGTCAGCCCCAGCATTTT | CASSLTRDRGLGQPQHF
TRBJ1-1 | TRBV19 | NA | NA | TGTGCCAGTAGTGTCGACAGGCCGATCTCTAACACTGAAGCTTTCTTT | CASSVDRPISNTEAFF
TRBJ1-5 | TRBV5-6 | TRBD1 | NA | TGTGCCAGCAGTTCCGGGACAGGAGGAAGCAATCAGCCCCAGCATTTT | CASSSGTGGSNQPQHF
TRBJ1-5 | TRBV28 | NA | once | TGTGCCAGCAGTTCTCTAGGAGGCCGCAATCAGCCCCAGCATTTT | CASSSLGGRNQPQHF
TRBJ1-2 | TRBV10-3 | TRBD1 | NA | TGTGCCATCGGCAAGGGCGGACAGGGCCACTATGGCTACACCTTC | CAIGKGGQGHYGYTF
TRBJ2-2 | TRBV4-3 | NA | NA | TGCGCCAGCAGCCAGGCCACCGGGACACCGAACACCGGGGAGCTGTTTTTT | CASSQATGTPNTGELFF
TRBJ1-1 | TRBV5-4 | NA | NA | TGTGCCAGCAGCTTTTCCAGGGAAGGTGGCACTGAAGCTTTCTTT | CASSFSREGGTEAFF
TRBJ1-2 | TRBV4-3 | NA | NA | TGCGCCAGCAGCCAAGGGCGGTTCTCCACTAACTATGGCTACACCTTC | CASSQGRFSTNYGYTF
TRBJ2-7 | TRBV28 | NA | NA | TGTGCCAGCATCCAGAGCGGGCCATCTCAGGGCTCCTACGAGCAGTACTTC | CASIQSGPSQGSYEQYF
TRBJ2-1 | TRBV27 | TRBD2 | NA | TGTGCCAGCACTGGACTAGCGGGCAATGAGCAGTTCTTC | CASTGLAGNEQFF
TRBJ2-7 | TRBV3-1/TRBV3-2 | NA | NA | TGTGCCAGCAGCTCTCCCCCTGGGCGTCGATCCTACGAGCAGTACTTC | CASSSPPGRRSYEQYF
TRBJ2-2 | TRBV27 | NA | NA | TGTGCCAGCAGACGAACTCCCTCCGGGAACACCGGGGAGCTGTTTTTT | CASRRTPSGNTGELFF